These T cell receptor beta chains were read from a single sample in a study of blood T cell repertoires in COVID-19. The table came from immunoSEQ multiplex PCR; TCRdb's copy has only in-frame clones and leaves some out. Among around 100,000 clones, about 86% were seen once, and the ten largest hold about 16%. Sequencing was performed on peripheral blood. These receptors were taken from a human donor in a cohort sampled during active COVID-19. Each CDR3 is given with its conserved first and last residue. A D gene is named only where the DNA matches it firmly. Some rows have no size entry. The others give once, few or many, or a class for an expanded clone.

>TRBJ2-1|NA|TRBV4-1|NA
TGCGCCAGCAGCCTAATAGTGACTGCGGAAAACAATGAGCAGTTCTTC
CASSLIVTAENNEQFF
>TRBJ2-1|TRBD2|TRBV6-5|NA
TGTGCCAGCAGTTACCATAGCGGGAGTGGGTCAAATGAGCAGTTCTTC
CASSYHSGSGSNEQFF
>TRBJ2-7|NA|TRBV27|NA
TGTGCCAGCAAAAGGGGGGGAGGGGGAAGTTACGAGCAGTACTTC
CASKRGGGGSYEQYF
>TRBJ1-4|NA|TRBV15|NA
TGTGCCACCAGCAGAGATGAGGTTTGGAGTGAAAAACTGTTTTTT
CATSRDEVWSEKLFF
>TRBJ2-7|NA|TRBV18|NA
TGTGCCAGCACTTCCGGGGACTCCTACGAGCAGTACTTC
CASTSGDSYEQYF
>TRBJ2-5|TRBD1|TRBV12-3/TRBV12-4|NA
TGTGCCAGCAGTTTGGACAGGGGCGAGACCCAGTACTTC
CASSLDRGETQYF
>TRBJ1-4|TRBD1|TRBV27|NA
TGTGCCAGCAGTTTGAGGGAAAACAGGGGGAATGAAAAACTGTTTTTT
CASSLRENRGNEKLFF
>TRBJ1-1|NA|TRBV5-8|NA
TGTGCCAGCAGCTTGGACAGGGACACTGAAGCTTTCTTT
CASSLDRDTEAFF
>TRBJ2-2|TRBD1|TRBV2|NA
TGTGCCAGCAGTGCCCGTACAGGGGCCGGGGAGCTGTTTTTT
CASSARTGAGELFF
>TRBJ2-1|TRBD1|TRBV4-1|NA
TGCGCCAGCAGCCAAGATACGGGGACAGGGTCCGGGAGGGAGCAGTTCTTC
CASSQDTGTGSGREQFF
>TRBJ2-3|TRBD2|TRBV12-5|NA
TGTGCTAGTGGTTCTGGGACTAGCGGGAGAGATACGCAGTATTTT
CASGSGTSGRDTQYF
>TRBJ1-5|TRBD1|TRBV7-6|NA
TGTGCCAGCAGCTTAAACTCAGGGGGGTATAGCAATCAGCCCCAGCATTTT
CASSLNSGGYSNQPQHF
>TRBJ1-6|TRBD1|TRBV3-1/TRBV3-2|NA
TGTGCCAGCAGCCACCGCACAGGGGGCGGCTATAATTCACCCCTCCACTTT
CASSHRTGGGYNSPLHF
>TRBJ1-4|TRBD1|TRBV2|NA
TGTGCCAGCACCCTCGACAGGGCTGAAAAACTGTTTTTT
CASTLDRAEKLFF
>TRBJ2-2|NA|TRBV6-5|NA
TGTGCCAGTTCCGGGACATACAACACCGGGGAGCTGTTTTTT
CASSGTYNTGELFF
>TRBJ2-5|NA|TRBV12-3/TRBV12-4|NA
TGTGCCAGCAGCCTCAGGGTCCAAGAGACCCAGTACTTC
CASSLRVQETQYF
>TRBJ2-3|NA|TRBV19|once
TGTGCCAGTAGCCCTGGGGGGTCCCGCACAGATACGCAGTATTTT
CASSPGGSRTDTQYF
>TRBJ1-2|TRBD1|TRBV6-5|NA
TGTGCCAGCAGTTACGGGACAGGAGGGTATGGCTACACCTTC
CASSYGTGGYGYTF
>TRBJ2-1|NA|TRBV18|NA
TGTGCCAGCTCACCAGGACTATCCCTTTCAGTACGCAATGAGCAGTTCTTC
CASSPGLSLSVRNEQFF
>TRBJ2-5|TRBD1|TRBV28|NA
TGTGCCAGCAGTTCCGGACAGGGTAGGGAGACCCAGTACTTC
CASSSGQGRETQYF
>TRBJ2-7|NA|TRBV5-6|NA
TGTGCCAGCAGCTTAGGGGCGGGAAGCTCCTACGAGCAGTACTTC
CASSLGAGSSYEQYF
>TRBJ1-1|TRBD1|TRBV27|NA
TGTGCCAGCAGTTTATCGGGGACAGGGATCACTGAAGCTTTCTTT
CASSLSGTGITEAFF
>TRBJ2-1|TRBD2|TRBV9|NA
TGTGCCAGCACCTCGGGGGGGCACCTCGACAATGAGCAGTTCTTC
CASTSGGHLDNEQFF
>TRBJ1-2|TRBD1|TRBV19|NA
TGTGCCAGTAGTACCTTTGCACAGGGGTCCTATGGCTACACCTTC
CASSTFAQGSYGYTF
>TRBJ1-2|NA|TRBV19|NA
TGTGCCAGTAGTCTGTTTAACTATGGCTACACCTTC
CASSLFNYGYTF
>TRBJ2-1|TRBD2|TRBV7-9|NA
TGTGCCAGCAGCCTAAGGACTAGCGGGGGGCGGCCGTTCTTC
CASSLRTSGGRPFF
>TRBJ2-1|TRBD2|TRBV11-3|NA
TGTGCCAGCAGCTTAGATAGAAGTCTAGCGGGAAATGAGCAGTTCTTC
CASSLDRSLAGNEQFF
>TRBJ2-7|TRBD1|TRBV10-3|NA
TGTGCCATCAGTGATCAGGACAGGACCTCCTACGAGCAGTACTTC
CAISDQDRTSYEQYF
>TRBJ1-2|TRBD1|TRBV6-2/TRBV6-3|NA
TGTGCCAGCAGTTACTATGGGACAGGGGGCGGATTAAACTATGGCTACACCTTC
CASSYYGTGGGLNYGYTF
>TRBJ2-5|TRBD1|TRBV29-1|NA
TGCAGCGTTGGGACAGGGGGCTTTAACCAAGAGACCCAGTACTTC
CSVGTGGFNQETQYF
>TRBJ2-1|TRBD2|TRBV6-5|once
TGTGCCAGCAGTTATTCGGGAGCGGGAGCTTTCGGTGAGCAGTTCTTC
CASSYSGAGAFGEQFF
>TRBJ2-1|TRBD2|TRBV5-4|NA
TGTGCCAGCAGCCAGACTAGCGGGGGGGCCTCCTACAATGAGCAGTTCTTC
CASSQTSGGASYNEQFF
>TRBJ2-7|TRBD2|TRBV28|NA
TGTGCCAGCAGTTTCAGCAGCGGGGCCTACGAGCAGTACTTC
CASSFSSGAYEQYF
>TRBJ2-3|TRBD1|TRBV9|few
TGTGCCAGCAGCGTACCCCATAGAGGGGGCAGCGCAGATACGCAGTATTTT
CASSVPHRGGSADTQYF
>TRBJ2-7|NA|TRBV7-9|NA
TGTGCCAGCAGCGCCGACTCTTTAAGCTCCTACGAGCAGTACTTC
CASSADSLSSYEQYF
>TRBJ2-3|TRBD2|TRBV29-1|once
TGCAGCGTTGAGTACGGGGGGTTCACAGATACGCAGTATTTT
CSVEYGGFTDTQYF
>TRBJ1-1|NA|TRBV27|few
TGTGCCAGCAGTTGGGTAAATCTAGGTACAGGGAACACTGAAGCTTTCTTT
CASSWVNLGTGNTEAFF
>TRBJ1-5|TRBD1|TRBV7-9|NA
TGTGCCAGCAGCCAGCAGGGGGCGGGCAATCAGCCCCAGCATTTT
CASSQQGAGNQPQHF
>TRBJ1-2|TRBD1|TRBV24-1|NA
TGTGCCACCAGTGACGCGGACAGGGGGCGGTGGGGCTACACCTTC
CATSDADRGRWGYTF
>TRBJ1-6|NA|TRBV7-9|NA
TGTGCCAGCAGCTCTACAGGGCCGAGCTCCTATAATTCACCCCTCCACTTT
CASSSTGPSSYNSPLHF
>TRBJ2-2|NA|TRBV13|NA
TGTGCCAGCAGCTTAGGCCGTCGAGGGAGTTTCGGAACCGGGGAGCTGTTTTTT
CASSLGRRGSFGTGELFF